Below, 27 T cell receptor beta chains from the same sample are listed, as sequenced in a study of T cell repertoires in cytomegalovirus infection. In TCRdb, the reads were re-called with MiXCR into one record per CDR3 protein. The top ten clones hold about 45% of a sample with roughly 230,000 distinct CDR3 sequences, about 18% of them seen once. Source material: CD8+ T cells from PBMCs. Receptors originate from a human donor in good health (CMV status not recorded). Some clones in this sample may be carry-over from other donors' samples.

The chain couples TRBV7-2 to TRBJ2-1; 13 bases are shared with TRBD2. Germline V gives CDR1 SGHTA, CDR2 FQGNSA. This CDR3 is 16 amino acids long. Losses at the gene ends were 5 bases for V and 6 bases for J; bases not matched to a gene: 7. The CDR3 bases are TGTGCCAGCAGCGCAGCACTAGCGGGGGGGCCCAATGAGCAGTTCTTC. It translates to CASSAALAGGPNEQFF.

This clonotype was counted at least ten times. The chain combines TRBV7-8 with TRBJ1-2; D is possibly TRBD1 (6 bases). In germline, CDR1 is SGHVS, CDR2 FQNEAQ. V gave up 4 bases and J gave up 5 bases, with 26 bases separating them. The CDR3 spans 18 residues. The CDR3 loop reads CASSSAPGRGGYRYGYTF. CDR3 coding DNA: TGTGCCAGCAGCTCAGCGCCCGGCAGGGGAGGTTATAGATATGGCTACACCTTC.

This clonotype was found many times. J is TRBJ1-1 and V is TRBV7-6, with 8 bases identical to TRBD1. With V trimmed by 1 base and J by 0 bases, 4 bases remained unmatched. The length of the CDR3 is 16 residues. Germline CDR1 reads SGHVS; CDR2 reads FNYEAQ. Here the CDR3 DNA reads TGTGCCAGCAGCTTAGACGCAGGGGGCATGAACACTGAAGCTTTCTTT. It encodes CASSLDAGGMNTEAFF. Looking up the rest from reference TRBV7-6 and TRBJ1-1 gives the full variable domain: GAGVSQSPRYKVTKRGQDVALRCDPISGHVSLYWYRQALGQGPEFLTYFNYEAQQDKSGLPNDRFSAERPEGSISTLTIQRTEQRDSAMYRCASSLDAGGMNTEAFFGQGTRLTVV.

V usage is TRBV19 and J usage is TRBJ2-2; TRBD2 might be the D (6 bases). Germline V lookup: CDR1 LNHDA, CDR2 SQIVND (reference sequence). Trimming pared 9 bases from V and 2 bases from J, leaving 19 bases between. The CDR3 totals 16 residues. The CDR3 here is CASKIGTYRNTGELFF. The CDR3 DNA reads TGTGCCAGCAAAATCGGGACTTATCGTAACACCGGGGAGCTGTTTTTT.

This clonotype was observed a handful of times. The chain employs TRBV23-1 and TRBJ2-5; 7 nucleotides match TRBD1. TRBV23-1 is filed as an ORF, its function uncertain. V gave up 0 bases and J gave up 5 bases; unmatched junction bases: 6. The CDR3 has 15 residues. The CDR3 nucleotides are TGCGCCAGCAGTCAATCATCGACAGGGATTGAGACCCAGTACTTC. Its protein is CASSQSSTGIETQYF.

V is TRBV4-3 and J is TRBJ2-7, with 7 bases lining up with TRBD1. This CDR3 spans 16 amino acids. CDR1 is LGHNA, CDR2 YSLEER, per germline. V was clipped by 0 bases and J by 3 bases; unmatched bases: 8. This CDR3 reads CASSQDRTGTVYEQYF. CDR3 DNA sequence: TGCGCCAGCAGCCAAGACCGTACCGGGACAGTCTACGAGCAGTACTTC.

This clonotype was observed a few times. This chain connects TRBV4-1 to TRBJ2-2; weak D call: TRBD2 (5 bases). CDR3 length: 15 residues. V was trimmed by 4 bases and J by 1 base, leaving 10 bases between them. CDR1 and CDR2 from the germline V gene are MGHRA and YSYEKL. In DNA, the CDR3 is TGCGCCAGCAGCCTGCGGGCAATGAACACCGGGGAGCTGTTTTTT. Translation: CASSLRAMNTGELFF.

This clonotype was detected a few times. The chain combines TRBV6-6 with TRBJ1-6; D is undetermined. CDR3 length equals 17 residues. Germline CDR1 reads MNHNY; CDR2 reads SVGAGI (reference sequence). Trimming removed 4 bases at V and 6 bases at J, with 19 bases between. In DNA form, the CDR3 reads TGTGCCAGCAGTTTGGACGGAGTTGGTGATACTAATTCACCCCTCCACTTT. It is translated as CASSLDGVGDTNSPLHF.

This clonotype was counted ten times or more. The genes are TRBV7-2 and TRBJ2-7; D may correspond to TRBD1 or TRBD2 (5 bases each). With 0 bases removed from V and 7 bases from J, the gap between germline ends came to 16 bases. The CDR3 is made up of 15 amino acids. Germline CDR1 reads SGHTA; CDR2 reads FQGNSA. The CDR3, as DNA: TGTGCCAGCAGCTTAGCGATCGGGGCCTCGACAGAGCAGTACTTC. Protein: CASSLAIGASTEQYF.

This clonotype was seen more than once but under ten times. The chain is built from TRBV12-3 or TRBV12-4 and TRBJ1-5; TRBD1 might be the D (5 bases). The CDR3 runs 12 residues. V gave up 10 bases and J gave up 3 bases, with 10 bases separating them. DNA for the CDR3: TGTGCCATTGGGACTTTCAATCAGCCCCAGCATTTT. As protein: CAIGTFNQPQHF.

The rearrangement joins TRBV19 to TRBJ2-5, with no clear D. The germline V and J ends were trimmed by 3 bases and 4 bases, with 9 bases remaining between them. Per germline, CDR1 LNHDA and CDR2 SQIVND (reference sequence). This CDR3 has 13 amino acids. DNA for the CDR3: TGTGCCAGTAGTATCTGGGTTGGAGAGACCCAGTACTTC. This translates into CASSIWVGETQYF.

The chain joins TRBV29-1 to TRBJ2-5; tentative D call: TRBD1 (6 bases). Germline CDR1 and CDR2: SQVTM and ANQGSEA. This CDR3 region has 15 residues. Trimming shortened V by 1 base and J by 7 bases, and 19 bases separated the two germline ends. The CDR3 loop is CSVEVLDRSGVTQYF. The CDR3, as DNA: TGCAGCGTTGAAGTTCTCGACAGGTCCGGAGTGACCCAGTACTTC.

This clonotype was picked up one time. The chain employs TRBV19 and TRBJ2-1; no firm D call. The length of the CDR3 is 13 residues. Trimming took 2 bases from V and 6 from J, leaving 8 bases between them. The V gene's germline CDR1 is LNHDA and CDR2 SQIVND (reference sequence). The chain's CDR3 is CASSIYPSNEQFF. Written as DNA, the CDR3 is TGTGCCAGTAGTATATACCCGTCCAATGAGCAGTTCTTC.

The chain joins TRBV27 to TRBJ2-1; 8 nucleotides match TRBD2. This CDR3 has 17 residues. Germline CDR1 reads MNHEY; CDR2 reads SMNVEV (reference sequence). V lost 0 bases and J lost 3; bases outside the gene matches: 7. In DNA, the CDR3 is TGTGCCAGCAGTTTATCGGAAAAGACTAGCGTCTACAATGAGCAGTTCTTC. Its protein product is CASSLSEKTSVYNEQFF.

This clonotype came up many times. The chain couples TRBV6-1 to TRBJ2-7; no reliable D call. Trimming shortened V by 2 bases and J by 5 bases, and 10 bases separated the two germline ends. Looked up from germline, CDR1 is MNHNS and CDR2 is SASEGT. This CDR3 is built from 13 residues. The CDR3 nucleotides are TGTGCCAGCAGTGAATCCTCCCCTAACGAGCAGTACTTC. Translation gives CASSESSPNEQYF.

This chain links TRBV7-9 with TRBJ2-7, with 10 bases aligning to TRBD1. CDR1 and CDR2 (germline): SEHNR, FQNEAQ (reference sequence). V dropped 8 bases and J dropped 3; count of bases not matched to a gene: 13. The CDR3 sequence is 16 residues long. The CDR3 nucleotides are TGTGCCAGCGCGTTGATGGGGGACAGGGGTTTCTACGAGCAGTACTTC. Amino acids: CASALMGDRGFYEQYF.

The rearrangement uses TRBV28 and TRBJ2-1; D not resolved. Germline V gives CDR1 MDHEN, CDR2 SYDVKM. The CDR3 spans 17 residues. V gave up 6 bases and J gave up 0 bases, with 18 bases separating them. The CDR3 is CASRQIGARSSYNEQFF. The CDR3 DNA sequence: TGTGCCAGCAGACAAATTGGTGCCCGTAGCTCCTACAATGAGCAGTTCTTC.

This clonotype was observed many times. The chain combines TRBV6-5 with TRBJ2-5, with D possibly being TRBD2 (5 bases). The germline V and J ends were trimmed by 0 bases and 5 bases, with 10 bases remaining between them. Germline CDR1 reads MNHEY; CDR2 reads SVGAGI. There are 14 residues in the CDR3. This chain's CDR3 is CASSYSRDGETQYF. For the CDR3, the DNA is TGTGCCAGCAGTTACTCCCGGGATGGGGAGACCCAGTACTTC.

The sample holds many counts of this clonotype. This chain joins TRBV28 and TRBJ2-7; possibly TRBD1 or TRBD2 for D (5 bases each). The germline V gene encodes CDR1 MDHEN and CDR2 SYDVKM. CDR3 length: 15 residues. Trimming removed 6 bases at V and 6 bases at J, with 21 bases between. Written as DNA, the CDR3 is TGTGCCAGCAGCCTTGATACCGAGGGGATCGTCGAGCAGTACTTC. Translation gives CASSLDTEGIVEQYF.

The sample holds many counts of this clonotype. V is TRBV7-2 and J is TRBJ1-4; maybe TRBD1 (6 bases). The CDR3 consists of 16 residues. Germline V gene sequence: CDR1 SGHTA, CDR2 FQGNSA. The V and J ends lost 4 bases and 7 bases respectively, with 19 bases between them. Here the CDR3 reads CASSSRGQGWFEKLFF. CDR3 in DNA: TGTGCCAGCAGCTCGCGGGGGCAGGGGTGGTTTGAAAAACTGTTTTTT.

The table lists this clonotype with many counts. The rearrangement links TRBV7-9 to TRBJ1-2; D gene unclear. With 5 bases removed from V and 6 bases from J, the gap between germline ends came to 19 bases. The CDR3 has 15 residues. Germline V lookup: CDR1 SEHNR, CDR2 FQNEAQ (reference sequence). The CDR3 loop reads CASSIGERVLDGYTF. The CDR3 coding sequence is TGTGCCAGCAGCATCGGGGAGAGGGTGCTGGATGGCTACACCTTC. Full variable domain (remainder filled in from reference TRBV7-9 and TRBJ1-2): DTGVSQNPRHKITKRGQNVTFRCDPISEHNRLYWYRQTLGQGPEFLTYFQNEAQLEKSRLLSDRFSAERPKGSFSTLEIQRTEQGDSAMYLCASSIGERVLDGYTFGSGTRLTVV.

Notes on this clonotype: The junction shows a germline mismatch at one end, possibly a read error. The chain combines TRBV5-1 with TRBJ2-7, with a tentative D call TRBD1 (5 bases). This CDR3 has 13 amino acids. Germline V CDR1 and CDR2: SGHRS, YFSETQ. For the CDR3, the DNA is TGCGCCAGCAGATTGGACACCGGGTTGGAGCAGTACTTC. Protein sequence: CASRLDTGLEQYF.

This clonotype came up many times. The chain couples TRBV7-8 to TRBJ1-5; D remains ambiguous. The V gene lost 6 bases and the J gene lost 5 bases, with 11 bases spanning the gap. The V gene's germline CDR1 is SGHVS and CDR2 FQNEAQ. The CDR3 has 13 amino acids. CDR3 DNA: TGTGCCAGCAGTATAGAGGGTGATCAGCCCCAGCATTTT. Its translation is CASSIEGDQPQHF.

The rearrangement joins TRBV6-6 to TRBJ1-1; D remains unclear. Trimming stripped 0 bases from V and 0 bases from J, with 11 bases between. The V gene's germline CDR1 is MNHNY and CDR2 SVGAGI (reference sequence). This CDR3 comprises 16 residues. This CDR3 is CASSYSPGRMNTEAFF. The CDR3 DNA is TGTGCCAGCAGTTACTCGCCCGGACGGATGAACACTGAAGCTTTCTTT.

This clonotype has more than one count but fewer than ten. The V call is TRBV6-2 or TRBV6-3, the J call TRBJ2-1; possible D gene TRBD2, 6 bases. Germline CDR1 reads MNHEY; CDR2 reads SVGEGT. The CDR3 contains 23 residues. The V end was cut by 5 bases, the J end by 0 bases, with 35 bases between. The DNA for the CDR3 is TGTGCCAGCAGTCGTAATTCTGCCCCATGGGGGGTCGGAGACTCAAGCTCCTACAATGAGCAGTTCTTC. The encoded protein is CASSRNSAPWGVGDSSSYNEQFF.

This clonotype has a handful of counts. The chain employs TRBV20-1 and TRBJ2-5; a weak D match, TRBD1 (7 bases). CDR1 and CDR2 from the germline V gene are DFQATT and SNEGSKA (reference sequence). CDR3 length: 13 residues. V lost 5 bases and J 5 bases, leaving 15 bases between the germline ends. This CDR3 is CSAAGQPPETQYF. The CDR3 DNA reads as TGCAGTGCTGCGGGACAGCCCCCGGAGACCCAGTACTTC.

This clonotype was observed many times. The rearrangement joins TRBV28 to TRBJ1-5; 8 nucleotides match TRBD1. Per the germline V gene, CDR1 is MDHEN and CDR2 is SYDVKM. With V trimmed by 8 bases and J by 4 bases, 10 bases remained unmatched. This CDR3 is built from 15 residues. CDR3 nucleotides: TGTGCCAGCGACAGACAGGGGAGTCGGAATCAGCCCCAGCATTTT. This codes for CASDRQGSRNQPQHF.